In its sample, the clone carrying this T cell receptor (beta chain) ranks as medium-sized (0.01 to 0.1%). Its antigen remains unknown. Assay: immunoSEQ multiplex PCR; the TCRdb copy retains only in-frame clones and omits some. This table has tens of thousands of clones, roughly 77% appearing once. Per the germline V gene, CDR1 is SGHDT and CDR2 is YYEEEE. The ends lost 0 bases at V and 6 bases at J; junction bases unmatched: 3. The CDR3 spans 15 residues. The data belong to a study of T cells in localized non-small cell lung cancer. Study-level points and caveats: Sequencing was restricted to one tumor region; therefore, heterogeneity remains possible. A median of about 50 clones ranked among the top 100 in tumor appeared in adjacent lung. The study linked higher blood T cell density to longer overall survival. Uninvolved adjacent lung had the highest recorded T cell clonality, with tumor below it.

The TCR comes from a man aged 35 to 70 with stage I squamous cell lung carcinoma. The input for sequencing was peripheral blood, taken before any cancer treatment. The V call is TRBV5-6, the J call TRBJ1-4; 9 nucleotides agree with TRBD1. The CDR3 sequence is CASSLARTGDEKLFF. CDR3 DNA: TGTGCCAGCAGCTTGGCAAGGACAGGGGATGAAAAACTGTTTTTT.